Listed below are T cell receptor beta chains from one sample, sequenced in a study of neoadjuvant nivolumab and ipilimumab in lung cancer. TCRdb's table, derived via immunoSEQ multiplex PCR, lists solely in-frame clones and lacks some. The repertoire consists of over 25,000 clones, with 92% occurring once and the leading ten covering 2% to 2.5%. The input for sequencing was peripheral blood, taken after neoadjuvant nivolumab, alone or with ipilimumab, at or shortly before surgery. These receptors were taken from an adult with non-small cell lung cancer. Each CDR3 is given with its conserved first and last residue.

cdr3_aa	v_call	j_call
CASSTYPGSTYEQYF	TRBV7-9	TRBJ2-7
CASSPGARLADILQETQYF	TRBV5-1	TRBJ2-5
CASSAGTSRETQYF	TRBV9	TRBJ2-5
CASSRTGVRSYEQYF	TRBV18	TRBJ2-7
CASSFRSVASGNTIYF	TRBV5-6	TRBJ1-3
CASSPGHGRFYEQYF	TRBV7-9	TRBJ2-7
CSVVRGDMNTEAFF	TRBV29-1	TRBJ1-1
CAISDRGDGSYEQYF	TRBV10-3	TRBJ2-7
CASSPGPNYGYTF	TRBV18	TRBJ1-2
CASSLGGGGEAFF	TRBV7-3	TRBJ1-1
CASSGGRNTDTQYF	TRBV9	TRBJ2-3
CASRRTVYEQYF	TRBV27	TRBJ2-7
CASSLLGSNQPQHF	TRBV27	TRBJ1-5
CASSLNLMSPQDYF	TRBV5-1	TRBJ2-3
CASTKGQGMPPEWVEQYF	TRBV10-1	TRBJ2-7
CATSRGLAGGQYEQYF	TRBV15	TRBJ2-7
CASNLPGRSYNEQFF	TRBV7-2	TRBJ2-1
CASSESSGFNEKLFF	TRBV10-2	TRBJ1-4
CASSSHEAYNEQFF	TRBV7-9	TRBJ2-1
CASSLRVRGPVYNEQFF	TRBV7-8	TRBJ2-1
CASSLEETQYF	TRBV5-1	TRBJ2-5
CASSPDITVSGANVLTF	TRBV11-2	TRBJ2-6
CASSSQSLAGGPWDEQYF	TRBV5-8	TRBJ2-7
CASSPRGGRDQPQHF	TRBV7-2	TRBJ1-5
CASSSGLAGGAYEQYF	TRBV18	TRBJ2-7
CASGGSGLAVSYEQYF	TRBV7-2	TRBJ2-7
CASSTSLGPSGNQPQHF	TRBV19	TRBJ1-5
CASSSGTDYGYTF	TRBV2	TRBJ1-2
CASSVYSTSGLWEQFF	TRBV9	TRBJ2-1
CASSPARDNYGYTF	TRBV7-3	TRBJ1-2
CASSELPPNTEAFF	TRBV6-1	TRBJ1-1
CASSPDGQGAHGYTF	TRBV7-9	TRBJ1-2
CASSLASSYEQYF	TRBV5-4	TRBJ2-7
CASSVGASGTEAFF	TRBV9	TRBJ1-1
CSGTSGPLGNEQFF	TRBV29-1	TRBJ2-1